The subject of this entry is one T cell receptor (beta chain). This clone was observed once. Its antigen is still unknown. The record has no base qualities; no much larger clone is one base away. The sample's time point label, in plain terms: about 28 days (+/-7) after the second vaccine dose. Because spike-specific TCR depth and breadth did not differ between the two schedules, AZD1222 recipients who got a second dose at roughly 4 weeks were pooled with those who got a second dose at roughly 12 weeks. Vaccinee samples were obtained from the UK trials COV001 and COV002, which included a single-blind randomized controlled phase 2/3 trial of AZD1222 (ChAdOx1 nCoV-19) in healthy adults. Trial participant PBMC samples were collected at day 0 and day 28 after the second dose for TCRbeta chain sequencing. This entry comes from a study of T cell responses to AZD1222 COVID-19 vaccine (dated by TCRdb to the early 2020s). A note on the overall study: TCR sequencing was performed for roughly 240 trial participants, of whom roughly 200 were given two doses of AZD1222 and some 25 were given two doses of MenACWY control vaccine. Trial participants were enrolled into age subgroups of 18-55, 56-69 and 70-plus years, which contained 148, 28 and 57 TCR-sequenced participants, respectively.

Results and caveats for the whole study, not just this receptor: Conclusions about previously exposed vaccinees are limited because only five to seven AZD1222 recipients were SARS-CoV-2 seropositive at baseline. In the small 56-69-year group, the increase in depth fell short of significance, most likely because of low power. Because no day 14 peak-response samples were available, the repertoires could be characterized only after the peak T cell response. Reportedly, close to half of the unique spike-specific TCRs recognized epitopes lying outside the regions that are mutated in the B.1.351 and B.1.1.7 variants. The vaccine-associated CD4 TCRs covered the entire spike protein, and the dominant responses fell in regions 160-218 and 743-854. After two AZD1222 doses, both the breadth and the depth of spike-specific TCRs were significantly higher than at day 0 and than in MenACWY recipients. Participants were mostly white British and included more females than males, and it was suggested by the authors that clonal diversity may have been underestimated.

Reading from cysteine to phenylalanine, the CDR3 counts 15 amino acids. Only CDR3 DNA is held: 45 bases, read in frame from base 1. Deletion took 3 bases off V and 0 bases off J, with a span of 9 bases between the germline ends. For CDR1 and CDR2, the germline V gene (reference sequence) lists LNHDA and SQIVND. The CDR3 regions of human TCRbeta chains were analyzed by immunosequencing. The authors processed their data as follows. Repertoire TCRs were matched against a reference library of SARS-CoV-2-specific TCRs generated with the MIRA antigen-specificity platform. Breadth meant the fraction of unique TCRs that were SARS-CoV-2-associated, whereas depth meant the fraction of total T cells that were SARS-CoV-2-associated. Using the MIRA data, every spike-specific TCR was mapped to the spike region that the TCR reacted to and assigned to either a CD4 or a CD8 class. Log10-transformed breadth and depth values were compared by one-way ANOVA with Sidak's multiple comparisons tests. The source is immuneACCESS, and TCRdb retained only in-frame sequences with V and J called. Part of the clones is not carried over; for the studies checked, unresolved V genes explain less than half of this, and the remainder is unexplained. V and J calls and clone size come straight from that table; D and trimming were deduced from the DNA. The sample has 150,000 or so clones on record, 94% of them singletons. Roughly 4.6% of the sample is in the top ten clones.

The source of this sequence is an adult who received the AZD1222 COVID-19 vaccine. The sample consisted of peripheral blood, taken 28 days after the second AZD1222 dose. Here the chain combines TRBV19 and TRBJ1-3; too little of a D gene remains to name it. The DNA reads TGTGCCAGTAGTATGGACCGTAGCTCTGGAAACACCATATATTTT. This sequence encodes CASSMDRSSGNTIYF.